These T cell receptor beta chains were read from a single sample in a study of Graves' ophthalmopathy and Graves' hyperthyroidism. MiXCR, applied by TCRdb to the multiplex PCR reads, yields one record per CDR3 protein. The data show about 1.1 million distinct CDR3 sequences, around a third seen once. What was sequenced was peripheral blood or thyroid tissue (not recorded which). Every receptor here comes from an adult man with Graves' hyperthyroidism. Both conserved end residues are part of each CDR3. D genes are given only for firm matches. Size tells how often a clone was seen (once, few, many) or the class of an expanded clone, and some rows leave it out.

size,D,J,V,CDR3,DNA
many,TRBD1,TRBJ1-1,TRBV2,CASGRGQLSEAFF,TGTGCCAGCGGCAGGGGGCAGCTCTCTGAAGCTTTCTTT
-,TRBD2,TRBJ2-7,TRBV12-3/TRBV12-4,CASSPRGAGGFEQYF,TGTGCCAGCAGTCCCCGGGGGGCGGGAGGGTTCGAGCAGTACTTC
many,-,TRBJ1-1,TRBV7-2,CASSTWGGTEAFF,TGTGCCAGCAGTACGTGGGGGGGAACTGAAGCTTTCTTT
-,TRBD2,TRBJ2-1,TRBV2,CASTGRTSGTEQFF,TGTGCCAGCACAGGCAGAACTAGCGGGACTGAGCAGTTCTTC
few,-,TRBJ2-7,TRBV2,CASSEGRQSEQYF,TGTGCCAGCAGTGAAGGCAGACAAAGCGAGCAGTACTTC
once,-,TRBJ1-5,TRBV10-3,CAIKAGDSNQPQHF,TGTGCCATCAAGGCAGGGGATAGCAATCAGCCCCAGCATTTT
-,TRBD2,TRBJ2-3,TRBV29-1,CSVERGEGTDTQYF,TGCAGCGTTGAGCGGGGGGAAGGCACAGATACGCAGTATTTT
once,-,TRBJ1-6,TRBV23-1,CASSFNDSSSPLHF,TGTGCCAGCAGTTTCAATGACAGTTCCTCACCCCTCCACTTT
many,-,TRBJ1-3,TRBV14,CASSQVGPSGNTIYF,TGTGCCAGCAGCCAAGTTGGTCCCTCTGGAAACACCATATATTTT
-,-,TRBJ2-2,TRBV7-8,CASIFGNTGELFF,TGTGCCAGCATCTTCGGTAACACCGGGGAGCTGTTTTTT
many,-,TRBJ1-1,TRBV19,CASSPGPAVQAFF,TGTGCCAGTAGCCCGGGTCCCGCAGTACAGGCTTTCTTT
-,-,TRBJ2-7,TRBV4-3,CASSQFSRTGAYEQYF,TGCGCCAGCAGCCAATTCTCCAGGACGGGGGCCTACGAGCAGTACTTC
many,-,TRBJ2-5,TRBV11-2,CASSLVAAVGTQYF,TGTGCCAGCAGCTTAGTTGCGGCGGTCGGGACCCAGTACTTC
once,-,TRBJ1-2,TRBV15,CATSSYGSGNYGYTF,TGTGCCACCAGCAGTTATGGGTCGGGGAACTATGGCTACACCTTC
many,-,TRBJ2-7,TRBV14,CASSQRSRTYEQYF,TGTGCCAGCAGCCAGAGATCGCGTACCTACGAGCAGTACTTC
-,-,TRBJ2-7,TRBV6-5,CASSYTGEDEQYF,TGTGCCAGCAGTTACACAGGGGAGGACGAGCAGTACTTC
-,TRBD1,TRBJ1-4,TRBV30,CAWEGQRNEKLFF,TGTGCCTGGGAGGGACAGAGGAATGAAAAACTGTTTTTT
few,-,TRBJ2-5,TRBV13,CASSDRGRGSETQYF,TGTGCCAGCAGCGACCGAGGTCGGGGGTCGGAGACCCAGTACTTC
-,-,TRBJ1-1,TRBV10-3,CATSYRVSNTEAFF,TGTGCTACCAGTTACCGGGTTTCGAACACTGAAGCTTTCTTT
many,TRBD1,TRBJ1-6,TRBV5-1,CASSLGQGGSGSPLHF,TGCGCCAGCAGCTTGGGACAGGGTGGAAGCGGATCACCCCTCCACTTT
-,-,TRBJ1-5,TRBV11-1,CASSLAGGGGGQPQHF,TGTGCCAGCAGCTTAGCGGGAGGGGGGGGCGGACAGCCCCAGCATTTT
many,-,TRBJ1-1,TRBV20-1,CSARDSRAVTEAFF,TGCAGTGCTAGAGATAGCAGGGCAGTGACTGAAGCTTTCTTT
-,-,TRBJ1-1,TRBV7-9,CASSSGLAGAFF,TGTGCCAGCAGCTCGGGACTAGCGGGAGCTTTCTTT
few,-,TRBJ1-1,TRBV12-3/TRBV12-4,CASGVSGTEAFF,TGTGCCAGCGGCGTCTCAGGGACTGAAGCTTTCTTT
many,TRBD1,TRBJ2-7,TRBV7-9,CASSSPGQGIHEQYF,TGTGCCAGCAGCTCCCCGGGACAGGGAATCCACGAGCAGTACTTC
few,-,TRBJ2-7,TRBV7-2,CASSLGVRDYEQYF,TGTGCCAGCAGCTTAGGGGTGCGTGACTACGAGCAGTACTTC
many,-,TRBJ1-4,TRBV7-8,CASSLGQISATNEKLFF,TGTGCCAGCAGCTTAGGCCAGATTTCCGCAACTAATGAAAAACTGTTTTTT
many,-,TRBJ1-1,TRBV20-1,CSARYPRKNTEAFF,TGCAGTGCTAGATACCCGAGAAAGAACACTGAAGCTTTCTTT
many,-,TRBJ1-1,TRBV7-8,CASSSDKGNTEAFF,TGTGCCAGCAGCTCGGACAAGGGGAACACTGAAGCTTTCTTT
-,-,TRBJ1-5,TRBV28,CASSLWPGSPQHF,TGTGCCAGCAGTTTATGGCCGGGTTCCCCCCAGCATTTT
many,-,TRBJ1-1,TRBV19,CASSGLGLNTEAFF,TGTGCCAGTTCGGGACTGGGACTGAACACTGAAGCTTTCTTT
-,-,TRBJ2-2,TRBV12-3/TRBV12-4,CASRFGTEGGGELFF,TGTGCCAGCCGGTTTGGGACGGAAGGTGGGGGGGAGCTGTTTTTT
many,-,TRBJ2-2,TRBV7-9,CASSDPSKPTGELFF,TGTGCCAGCAGCGACCCAAGTAAACCAACGGGGGAGCTGTTTTTT
once,-,TRBJ2-3,TRBV6-1,CASSDLGLTDTQYF,TGTGCCAGCAGTGATTTGGGGCTCACAGATACGCAGTATTTT
many,-,TRBJ2-7,TRBV2,CATTRDRPLNF,TGTGCCACGACCCGTGACCGACCGCTGAACTTC
many,-,TRBJ1-5,TRBV2,CASSSATNQPQHF,TGTGCCAGCAGCTCTGCCACCAATCAGCCCCAGCATTTT
few,-,TRBJ2-6,TRBV4-3,CASSQDTQVSGANVLTF,TGCGCCAGCAGCCAAGATACACAGGTCTCTGGGGCCAACGTCCTGACTTTC
-,TRBD2,TRBJ2-7,TRBV5-1,CASSTTSGRGAYEQYF,TGCGCCAGCAGCACTACCAGCGGGAGAGGGGCCTACGAGCAGTACTTC
-,TRBD2,TRBJ2-2,TRBV9,CASRSGSWTGELFF,TGTGCCAGCAGGAGCGGGAGCTGGACCGGGGAGCTGTTTTTT
many,-,TRBJ1-2,TRBV12-3/TRBV12-4,CASSWGSDYGYTF,TGTGCCAGCAGTTGGGGGAGTGACTATGGCTACACCTTC
-,-,TRBJ1-2,TRBV29-1,CSVADGYYGYTF,TGCAGCGTTGCCGACGGGTACTATGGCTACACCTTC
many,-,TRBJ1-5,TRBV12-3/TRBV12-4,CASSSRPSGNQPQHF,TGTGCCAGCAGTTCCCGTCCCTCGGGCAATCAGCCCCAGCATTTT
once,-,TRBJ1-1,TRBV29-1,CSVATDTEAFF,TGCAGCGTCGCGACAGACACTGAAGCTTTCTTT
-,TRBD1,TRBJ2-6,TRBV11-3,CASSFTGGNVLTF,TGTGCCAGCAGCTTTACAGGGGGCAACGTCCTGACTTTC
few,-,TRBJ1-4,TRBV14,CASSHMGSYNEKLFF,TGTGCCAGCAGCCACATGGGGTCCTACAATGAAAAACTGTTTTTT
many,-,TRBJ1-2,TRBV6-6,CASSNPGGYTF,TGTGCCAGTTCTAACCCAGGTGGCTACACCTTC
few,TRBD1,TRBJ1-6,TRBV15,CATSVQDRVGSPLHF,TGTGCCACCAGCGTGCAGGACAGGGTTGGCTCACCCCTCCACTTT
many,-,TRBJ2-7,TRBV7-9,CASSLARGGEQYF,TGTGCCAGCAGCTTAGCGAGAGGAGGCGAGCAGTACTTC
many,-,TRBJ1-5,TRBV19,CASSIAAGSQPQHF,TGTGCCAGTAGTATTGCGGCAGGCAGTCAGCCCCAGCATTTT